The 25 T cell receptor beta chains below come from one sample, sequenced in a study of tumor-infiltrating lymphocytes in oesophageal squamous cell carcinoma. TCRdb fed the PCR reads into MiXCR, producing one record per CDR3 protein. The sample has 15,000 to 20,000 distinct CDR3 sequences, 40% to 50% seen once. The specimen sequenced was normal esophageal tissue next to the tumor. Receptors originate from a male donor with esophageal squamous cell carcinoma.

The rearrangement joins TRBV5-6 to TRBJ2-5; D call uncertain. The J call may be incorrect, as the DNA end agrees better with TRBJ2-1. Germline values: CDR1 SGHDT, CDR2 YYEEEE. The CDR3 totals 12 residues. In DNA form, the CDR3 reads TGTGCCAGCAGCTTGTTTAGCACTGAGCAGTTCTTC. It yields the protein CASSLFSTEQFF.

For this clonotype: Its ends do not fully match the called genes, so a read error is possible. The rearrangement joins TRBV12-3 or TRBV12-4 to TRBJ2-6, with 7 bases lining up with TRBD2. The CDR3 totals 15 residues. In DNA, the CDR3 is TGTGCCAGCAGTTTTGCCGGGAGGACTAATTCACCCCTCCACTTC. This codes for CASSFAGRTNSPLHF.

Ten or more counts support this clonotype. The chain recombines TRBV5-8 with TRBJ2-7; D possibly corresponds to TRBD1 (5 bases). Between the trimmed V and J ends, which lost 0 bases and 1 base, there was a span of 11 bases. The V gene's germline CDR1 is SGHTS and CDR2 YDEGEE. This CDR3 has 15 residues. The CDR3 DNA reads TGTGCCAGCAGCTTGGTAGGGGCAGGATCCTACGAGCAGTACTTC. Protein product: CASSLVGAGSYEQYF. Looking up the rest from reference TRBV5-8 and TRBJ2-7 gives the full variable domain: EAGVTQSPTHLIKTRGQQATLRCSPISGHTSVYWYQQALGLGLQFLLWYDEGEERNRGNFPPRFSGRQFPNYSSELNVNALELEDSALYLCASSLVGAGSYEQYFGPGTRLTVT.

This clonotype occurred a few times. The chain carries TRBV5-1 and TRBJ2-5; 10 bases match TRBD1. Judging by the DNA end, TRBJ2-7 fits better; the J call may be wrong. This CDR3 contains 14 residues. The germline V gene has CDR1 SGHRS and CDR2 YFSETQ. CDR3 protein: CASRPDRGAYEQYF. CDR3 bases: TGCGCCAGCAGGCCGGACAGGGGGGCCTACGAGCAGTACTTC.

As to this clonotype: Likely a read error: the CDR3 ends without its conserved phenylalanine or tryptophan. No DNA is shown, since the ends of the CDR3 on it are uncertain; the CDR3 is the one TCRdb lists. The CDR3 loop is CASSSQGGGGGYTFGS. The gene calls are TRBV6-1 and TRBJ2-1; the D call of TRBD1 is as the table states it, not checked on the DNA. CDR1 is MNHNS and CDR2 is SASEGT in the germline V gene. The CDR3 is 16 amino acids in total, end residues counted.

Judged by abundance, this clonotype is medium-sized. Possible read error: a much larger clone is one base away. J is TRBJ2-7 and V is TRBV7-2; D may be TRBD2 (5 bases). This CDR3 comprises 15 residues. Germline CDR1 reads SGHTA; CDR2 reads FQGNSA. V was cut by 1 base and J by 7 bases, with 17 bases left in between. This CDR3 is CASSLDSGPYNEQYF. The CDR3 DNA reads TGTGCCAGCAGCTTAGACAGCGGACCCTACAATGAGCAGTACTTC.

Concerning this clonotype: As the CDR3 is not closed by the conserved phenylalanine or tryptophan, this likely results from a read error. The DNA is omitted, as the CDR3 cannot be located on it reliably, and the CDR3 follows TCRdb's listing. The gene calls are TRBV6-1 and TRBJ2-5; TRBD1 is the table's D call, not checked against the DNA. The CDR3 length is 14 residues, termini included. Germline V gene data show CDR1 as MNHNS and CDR2 as SASEGT. The CDR3 loop reads CASEGGLGGYTFGS.

This clonotype was detected only once. The conserved phenylalanine or tryptophan is not found at the CDR3 terminus, so this likely reflects a read error. The DNA is left out, because the CDR3 cannot be placed on it with certainty; the CDR3 is given as TCRdb lists it. The chain combines TRBV6-6 with TRBJ2-1; the table's D call, TRBD2, was not checked against the DNA. CDR1 and CDR2 (germline): MNHNY, SVGAGI (reference sequence). With termini counted, the CDR3 has 19 amino acids. The CDR3 loop is CASSYSGVDSYNSPLHFGN.

This clonotype is a singleton in its sample. The chain is built from TRBV7-6 and TRBJ2-7, with D tentatively TRBD1 (6 bases). The J call could be wrong; TRBJ2-1 is a better fit for the DNA end. The CDR3 contains 17 residues. Germline assignment: CDR1 SGHVS and CDR2 FNYEAQ. This CDR3 is CASSLGVSAGAHNEQFF. CDR3 DNA: TGTGCCAGCAGCTTAGGAGTATCGGCAGGGGCCCACAATGAGCAGTTCTTC.

In its sample, this clonotype ranks as medium-sized. V is TRBV12-3 or TRBV12-4 and J is TRBJ2-6; D may be TRBD2 (7 bases). V lost 7 bases to trimming and J lost 0 bases, with 25 bases between them. The CDR3 contains 20 residues. As DNA, the CDR3 is TGTGCCAGCACCAACGAGGGGGGGGCAGCCACGATCTCTGGGGCCAACGTCCTGACTTTC. It is translated as CASTNEGGAATISGANVLTF.

Remarks on this clonotype: This CDR3 is missing its conserved last phenylalanine or tryptophan, likely due to a read error. It is unclear where the CDR3 begins or ends on the DNA, so no DNA is shown, and the CDR3 is as TCRdb lists it. The chain recombines TRBV6-8 with TRBJ2-5; the table names TRBD1, a call not compared with the DNA. The CDR3 extends over 18 residues, inclusive of both ends. The germline V gene has CDR1 MNHGY and CDR2 SAAAGT. The CDR3 reads CASSARDPVTSYEQYFGS.

The V call is TRBV11-1, the J call TRBJ2-7; TRBD1 matches at 7 bases. The DNA end is more similar to TRBJ2-5, so the J call may be wrong. The CDR3 is 15 amino acids. Per germline, CDR1 SGHAT and CDR2 FQDESV (reference sequence). The CDR3, as DNA: TGTGCCAGCAGCTTAGGGCAGGGGGAGCAAGAGACCCAGTACTTC. Amino acids: CASSLGQGEQETQYF.

The rearrangement links TRBV19 to TRBJ2-2; D gene unclear. Trimming removed 6 bases at V and 2 bases at J, with 7 bases between. Per germline, CDR1 LNHDA and CDR2 SQIVND (reference sequence). CDR3 length: 13 amino acids. The CDR3 nucleotides are TGTGCCAGTAGCGTACTTAACACCGGGGAGCTGTTTTTT. Translated, it gives CASSVLNTGELFF.

The chain combines TRBV28 with TRBJ2-4; D ambiguous. The end of the DNA is better explained by TRBJ2-1, so the J call may be wrong. The CDR3 consists of 15 residues. The germline gives CDR1 MDHEN, CDR2 SYDVKM. In DNA, the CDR3 is TGTGCCAGCAGTTTAAGCCAGGCATACGACAATGAGCAGTTCTTC. Amino acid sequence: CASSLSQAYDNEQFF.

This clonotype was observed many times. This chain links TRBV6-1 with TRBJ2-7; TRBD2 matches 7 bases. The ends lost 3 bases at V and 0 bases at J; junction bases unmatched: 5. The V gene's germline CDR1 is MNHNS and CDR2 SASEGT. CDR3 length: 15 amino acids. The CDR3 nucleotides read TGTGCCAGCAGTGACGCAGGCGGGAGCTCCTACGAGCAGTACTTC. Its protein product is CASSDAGGSSYEQYF.

V is TRBV7-2 and J is TRBJ2-3, with D unresolved. V lost 1 base and J 5 bases, leaving 4 bases between the germline ends. The CDR3 runs 12 residues. Per the germline V gene, CDR1 is SGHTA and CDR2 is FQGNSA. As DNA, the CDR3 is TGTGCCAGCAGCTTAGGGAGAGATACGCAGTATTTT. It specifies CASSLGRDTQYF.

The chain employs TRBV18 and TRBJ2-5; TRBD2 matches 7 bases. The J call could be wrong; TRBJ2-7 is a better fit for the DNA end. The CDR3 totals 16 residues. The germline gives CDR1 KGHSH, CDR2 LQKENI. CDR3 sequence: CASSPKISGQSYEQYF. The DNA for the CDR3 is TGTGCCAGCTCACCAAAGATTAGCGGGCAGTCCTACGAGCAGTACTTC.

Many counts were recorded for this clonotype. One end of the junction varies from germline; a read error may be responsible. V usage is TRBV6-1 and J usage is TRBJ2-7; D gene uncertain. This CDR3 region has 11 residues. The germline V gene encodes CDR1 MNHNS and CDR2 SASEGT. CDR3 protein: CASAGNSPLHF. In nucleotides, the CDR3 is TGTGCCAGCGCAGGCAATTCACCCCTCCACTTC.

This chain connects TRBV11-2 to TRBJ1-1; 10 bases fit TRBD1. This CDR3 has 14 residues. After removal of 5 bases from V and 5 bases from J, the junction contained 5 bases not matched to a gene. Germline CDR1 is SGHAT and CDR2 is FQNNGV. CDR3 residues: CASSEDRGYTEAFF. In nucleotides, the CDR3 is TGTGCCAGCAGCGAGGACAGGGGGTATACTGAAGCTTTCTTT. Full variable domain (remainder filled in from reference TRBV11-2 and TRBJ1-1): EAGVAQSPRYKIIEKRQSVAFWCNPISGHATLYWYQQILGQGPKLLIQFQNNGVVDDSQLPKDRFSAERLKGVDSTLKIQPAKLEDSAVYLCASSEDRGYTEAFFGQGTRLTVV.

The chain recombines TRBV12-3 or TRBV12-4 with TRBJ2-5, with 16 bases lining up with TRBD2. The end of the DNA is better explained by TRBJ2-1, so the J call may be wrong. The CDR3 runs 16 residues. The CDR3 loop reads CASSSGTSGGASEQFF. CDR3 sequence (DNA): TGTGCCAGCAGTTCCGGGACTAGCGGGGGGGCGAGTGAGCAGTTCTTC.

This chain uses TRBV20-1 with TRBJ1-1, with 7 nucleotides matching TRBD1. Germline-derived CDR1 and CDR2 are DFQATT and SNEGSKA (reference sequence). J lost 3 bases, V lost 4 bases, and 8 bases had no gene match. The length of the CDR3 is 14 residues. The CDR3 loop is CSANRITGDTEAFF. The CDR3 DNA is TGCAGTGCTAACCGAATAACAGGGGACACTGAAGCTTTCTTT.

The chain joins TRBV20-1 to TRBJ2-5, with 9 positions matching TRBD1. CDR3 size: 18 residues. CDR1 and CDR2 (germline): DFQATT, SNEGSKA (reference sequence). V was clipped by 4 bases and J by 2 bases; unmatched bases: 17. CDR3 nucleotide sequence: TGCAGTGCTATTCAACCCTTCGACAGGGGGTCACCTCAAGAGACCCAGTACTTC. This sequence encodes CSAIQPFDRGSPQETQYF.

This clonotype was seen many times. A much larger clone is a single base away; this may be a read error. The rearrangement links TRBV7-8 to TRBJ2-7, with 10 bases aligning to TRBD1. CDR3 size: 15 residues. Losses at the gene ends were 6 bases for V and 7 bases for J; bases not matched to a gene: 12. Per germline, CDR1 SGHVS and CDR2 FQNEAQ. CDR3 loop: CASRRRTGGMYEQYF. The CDR3 nucleotides are TGTGCCAGCAGGCGTCGGACAGGGGGAATGTATGAGCAGTACTTC.

The count of this clonotype is one. CDR3 amino acids: CASSLSRTQSNQPQHF. The CDR3 bases are TGTGCCAGCAGCTTATCAAGGACACAAAGCAATCAGCCCCAGCATTTT. This chain links TRBV7-8 with TRBJ1-5; possibly TRBD1 for D (5 bases). Per germline, CDR1 SGHVS and CDR2 FQNEAQ. V dropped 2 bases and J dropped 1 base, with 12 bases sitting between them. The CDR3 contains 16 residues.

The CDR3 DNA sequence: TGTGCCAGCAGCCCAGGGGGGGCTCGGGACAGAACTAATGGCTACACCTTC. Protein: CASSPGGARDRTNGYTF. This chain uses TRBV7-2 with TRBJ2-1, with 7 bases lining up with TRBD1. The J call is in doubt because the DNA end fits TRBJ1-2 better. Germline loops: CDR1 SGHTA, CDR2 FQGNSA. The CDR3 runs to 17 residues.